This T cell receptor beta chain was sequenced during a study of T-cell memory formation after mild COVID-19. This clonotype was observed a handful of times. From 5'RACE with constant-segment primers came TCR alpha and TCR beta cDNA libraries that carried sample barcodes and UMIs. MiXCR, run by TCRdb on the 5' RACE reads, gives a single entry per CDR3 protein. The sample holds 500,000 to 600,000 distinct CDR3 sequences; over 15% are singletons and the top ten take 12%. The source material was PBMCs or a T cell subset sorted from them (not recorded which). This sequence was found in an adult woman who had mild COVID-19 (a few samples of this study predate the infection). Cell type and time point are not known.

The CDR3, as DNA: TGTGCCATCAGTGAGTCGGTGTTGGATGAGCAGTTCTTC. This codes for CAISESVLDEQFF. This chain uses TRBV10-3 with TRBJ2-1; D call uncertain. The CDR3 runs 13 residues. V lost 0 bases, J lost 8 bases, and 8 bases lay in between. Germline V gene sequence: CDR1 ENHRY, CDR2 SYGVKD.